The T cell receptor (beta chain) described here comes from a study of blood T cell repertoires in COVID-19. Study-wide background: The cDNA or gDNA used as material had been derived from T cells, B-cell-depleted T cells, or PBMCs.

Deletions cut 7 bases from V and 8 bases from J, with 17 bases between. CDR3 length: 13 residues. Germline lookup yields CDR1 LNHDA and CDR2 SQIVND (reference sequence). Authors' data handling: Scientists estimated how many nucleated cells there were by amplifying reference gene primers. TCRdb's table, derived via immunoSEQ multiplex PCR, lists solely in-frame clones and lacks some. Clone size and the V and J calls come from that table; the DNA yielded D and trimming. Here the sample spans some 130,000 clones, 81% being singletons. The sequence came from a woman aged 60-75 years with active or convalescent COVID-19. The rearrangement uses TRBV19 and TRBJ1-2; no clear D. The specimen sequenced was peripheral blood. CDR3 in amino acids: CASNDQPGWGYTF. The CDR3 DNA follows: TGTGCCAGTAACGACCAACCGGGATGGGGCTACACCTTC.